The entry below gives a single T cell receptor (beta chain) sequence along with its context. These data originate in a study of control samples from healthy donors and cancer patients. CDR1 is GTSNPN, CDR2 SVGIG, per germline (reference sequence). The CDR3 contains 13 residues. Germline trimming cut 2 bases from V and 6 bases from J; bases unmatched to any gene: 4. Only in-frame clones appear in the TCRdb table, and some are missing; sequencing was by immunoSEQ multiplex PCR. The sample has about 90,000 clones; more than 80% are singletons. Sequencing was done on a sample of blood. The origin of this receptor is a woman aged 25-40 years in good health. The V call is TRBV30, the J call TRBJ2-7; 10 bases map to TRBD1. CDR3 coding DNA: TGTGCCTGGAGTACACGACAGGGGGCCGAGCAGTACTTC. Protein product: CAWSTRQGAEQYF.